This entry concerns a single TCR beta chain. Its antigen is unknown. There are no base qualities to consult, and no much larger clone falls within one base. This sample was taken from a study of blood T cells in healthy people across ages (dated by TCRdb to about 2015). Regarding the complete study: In model experiments, template switching captured about one uniquely barcoded TCR beta cDNA molecule for every two T cells. Donors of different ages were randomly distributed across sequencing lanes to avoid experimental bias. For two donors (one aged 18 to 30 and one aged 80 or older), the study analyzed two additional independent replicas of 1 million unique cDNA reads from the same blood draw. Donors were grouped into four age groups: young (average 16 years), middle-aged (roughly 37), aged (roughly 67) and long-lived (just over 80). Age-related changes in TCR beta repertoire diversity were measured in the study by deep sequencing normalized with unique cDNA molecular identifiers.

The library was produced with 5' RACE. These reads were obtained on an Illumina HiSeq 2500. A second roughly 6 to 12 cycle PCR used a sample-barcoded 5' primer and a J-beta primer mix. A unique molecular identifier was introduced onto each TCR beta cDNA molecule by a template-switch 5' adaptor carrying 12 random nucleotides. Each sample yielded at least 2.5 million CDR3-containing paired-end reads. First-strand cDNA synthesis was performed from all RNA using the Mint cDNA synthesis kit, with priming by a TRBC-specific oligonucleotide. All cDNA was treated with uracil-DNA glycosylase and then went through a first 18-cycle PCR with the universal primers M1SS and BC2_uni_R. Regarding the original processing steps: Normalization of each sample was performed by random selection of 1 million high-quality reads, each carrying a distinct molecular identifier. Instead of being binned into consensus sequences, reads that shared molecular identifiers were thrown out. MiTCR, with a Q25 quality threshold and the strictest error-elimination algorithm, was used for CDR3 identification, clonotype clustering and error correction. A nonparametric unseen species model with Euler transformation was used to estimate lower-bound total TCR beta diversity. TCRdb ran its own pipeline on the public reads, namely fastp trimming at Q25 and MiXCR clone calling, and kept in-frame beta chains. Rows are combined by CDR3 protein, so each entry shows the most common genes and DNA. None of the V and J calls come from the authors' own analysis; TCRdb made them. This sample is represented by 1.5 million to 1.8 million distinct CDR3 sequences; 35% to 45% of them were singletons. Under 5% of the sample is in the top ten clones.

The investigation overall reported the following: Compared with the aged group, the long-lived group had more naive CD4+ T cells, fewer expanded clones and increased TCR diversity, suggesting age selection. A strong correlation was found between observed TCR beta diversity and the percentage of naive T cells measured by flow cytometry. Because the CMV infection status of the donors was unknown, age-related changes in expanded clonotypes may potentially have been confounded. Observed TCR beta diversity per million T cells fell roughly linearly with age, and a significant reduction was already apparent by age around 40. Total diversity estimates from one million sequenced T cells were considered lower bounds and underestimates. Since profiling was done on bulk unsorted PBMCs, naive and antigen-experienced compartments could not be conclusively compared.

The donors were some 36 Caucasian individuals from Russia, aged 6 to 90 years, who were systemically healthy. About 9.1 milliliters of peripheral blood were collected from each donor into EDTA-treated Vacutainer tubes. Ficoll-Paque density-gradient centrifugation was used to isolate PBMCs, with at least 6.5 million per sample. Total RNA, at least 5.5 micrograms per sample, was extracted from PBMCs with Trizol reagent. For every donor, flow cytometry on a PBMC aliquot measured the percentage of naive CD45RAhigh/CD27high T cells. Looking up the germline V gene (reference sequence) yields CDR1 SGHKS and CDR2 YYEKEE. V and J lose 1 base and 7 bases, and a span of 18 bases separates them. The CDR3 contains 15 residues, cysteine and phenylalanine counted. The kept DNA is CDR3 alone, 45 bases in frame from the first base.

Source material: blood. The source is a woman between 18 and 30 years old in good health. This sequence uses TRBV5-5 and TRBJ2-7; matching of 5 bases hints at TRBD1 as the D gene. The nucleotide sequence is TGTGCCAGCAGCTTGTCCGCAGGGATCTACAATGAGCAGTACTTC. Its protein reads: CASSLSAGIYNEQYF.